This is a list of T cell receptor beta chains from one sample in a study of molecular identifiers for immune sequencing clone quantification. TCRdb used MiXCR to reprocess the PCR reads, holding one entry per CDR3 protein. The sample lists fewer than 350,000 distinct CDR3 sequences, under 25% occurring once. Sequencing was performed on naive CD8+ T cells from blood, with Jurkat cell RNA spiked in. These receptors all stem from a human donor in good health. Some libraries in this study had Jurkat cell RNA spiked in. The CDR3 runs from the conserved cysteine through the conserved F or W. The D gene is left open where the match is weak. Expanded clones are given a class, and other clones once, few, many or no size at all.

d_call: -; j_call: TRBJ1-1; clone_size: few; v_call: TRBV6-1; cdr3_nt: TGTGCCAGCAGGGACAGCTTCACTGAAGCTTTCTTT; cdr3_aa: CASRDSFTEAFF
d_call: -; j_call: TRBJ1-5; clone_size: -; v_call: TRBV10-3; cdr3_nt: TGTGCCACCAGTGAGTCGGCGACGCTCAATCAGCCCCAGCATTTT; cdr3_aa: CATSESATLNQPQHF
d_call: -; j_call: TRBJ1-5; clone_size: few; v_call: TRBV6-2/TRBV6-3; cdr3_nt: TGTGCCAGCAGCACCGGAGCCCATCAGCCCCAGCATTTT; cdr3_aa: CASSTGAHQPQHF
d_call: -; j_call: TRBJ2-7; clone_size: -; v_call: TRBV6-6; cdr3_nt: TGTGCCCACGGCGGGACGGTGTACGACGAGCAGTACTTC; cdr3_aa: CAHGGTVYDEQYF
d_call: -; j_call: TRBJ2-4; clone_size: many; v_call: TRBV4-3; cdr3_nt: TGCGCCAGCAGCCAAGAAATAGCCAAAAACATTCAGTACTTC; cdr3_aa: CASSQEIAKNIQYF
d_call: -; j_call: TRBJ2-1; clone_size: -; v_call: TRBV30; cdr3_nt: TGTGCCTGGAGTGACTTCCTCGGCTATGAGCAGTTCTTC; cdr3_aa: CAWSDFLGYEQFF
d_call: -; j_call: TRBJ2-5; clone_size: few; v_call: TRBV4-3; cdr3_nt: TGCGCCAGCAGCTCCCTAGCAGACCAAGAGACCCAGTACTTC; cdr3_aa: CASSSLADQETQYF
d_call: TRBD2; j_call: TRBJ2-2; clone_size: few; v_call: TRBV28; cdr3_nt: TGTGCCAGCAGTCAGCGGGAGTGGGGGACCGGGGAGCTGTTTTTT; cdr3_aa: CASSQREWGTGELFF
d_call: TRBD2; j_call: TRBJ2-7; clone_size: few; v_call: TRBV7-6; cdr3_nt: TGTGCCAGCAGCTTGGGACTAGCGGGGACAACGTACGAGCAGTACTTC; cdr3_aa: CASSLGLAGTTYEQYF
d_call: -; j_call: TRBJ1-2; clone_size: many; v_call: TRBV13; cdr3_nt: TGTGCCAGCAGCTTAGGAGGACAACGATATGGCTACACCTTC; cdr3_aa: CASSLGGQRYGYTF
d_call: -; j_call: TRBJ1-1; clone_size: -; v_call: TRBV7-6; cdr3_nt: TGTGCCAGCAGCTTAGGTAACGGACCGAACACTGAAGCTTTCTTT; cdr3_aa: CASSLGNGPNTEAFF
d_call: -; j_call: TRBJ2-7; clone_size: few; v_call: TRBV6-1; cdr3_nt: TGTGCCAGCAGTGACGGTAGATATCGGACCCGAGGGTACGAGCAGTACTTC; cdr3_aa: CASSDGRYRTRGYEQYF
d_call: TRBD2; j_call: TRBJ2-7; clone_size: few; v_call: TRBV4-3; cdr3_nt: TGCGCCAGCAGCCAAGAAACTAGCGGTCGCTACGAGCAGTACTTC; cdr3_aa: CASSQETSGRYEQYF
d_call: -; j_call: TRBJ2-3; clone_size: many; v_call: TRBV7-9; cdr3_nt: TGTGCCAGCAGCCCACCCGGGTCGTTAGCTGATACGCAGTATTTT; cdr3_aa: CASSPPGSLADTQYF
d_call: TRBD2; j_call: TRBJ2-3; clone_size: many; v_call: TRBV7-2; cdr3_nt: TGTGCCAGCAGCTTCAGCGGGGGGCTGGGAGATACGCAGTATTTT; cdr3_aa: CASSFSGGLGDTQYF
d_call: -; j_call: TRBJ2-3; clone_size: few; v_call: TRBV7-2; cdr3_nt: TGTGCCAGCAGCTTAGCGCCCGGTCAATGGCAGTATTTT; cdr3_aa: CASSLAPGQWQYF
d_call: -; j_call: TRBJ2-5; clone_size: -; v_call: TRBV6-2/TRBV6-3; cdr3_nt: TGTGCCAGCAGTTACTCGAAACAGGGTTATTCGGAGACCCAGTACTTC; cdr3_aa: CASSYSKQGYSETQYF
d_call: TRBD1; j_call: TRBJ2-5; clone_size: -; v_call: TRBV5-6; cdr3_nt: TGTGCCGGCAGCTTGAGGGACAGGGGTCGAGAGACCCAGTACTTC; cdr3_aa: CAGSLRDRGRETQYF
d_call: TRBD2; j_call: TRBJ2-2; clone_size: many; v_call: TRBV12-5; cdr3_nt: TGTGCTAGTGGTTTAGAACTGGGACTAGCGGGAGGGAAGACCGGGGAGCTGTTTTTT; cdr3_aa: CASGLELGLAGGKTGELFF
d_call: -; j_call: TRBJ2-5; clone_size: many; v_call: TRBV4-3; cdr3_nt: TGCGCCAGCAGCCAAGATCACAATCCCGCGACCCAGTACTTC; cdr3_aa: CASSQDHNPATQYF
d_call: -; j_call: TRBJ2-3; clone_size: many; v_call: TRBV13; cdr3_nt: TGTGCCAGCAGCTTAGTATCGGATACGCAGTATTTT; cdr3_aa: CASSLVSDTQYF
d_call: -; j_call: TRBJ2-6; clone_size: many; v_call: TRBV2; cdr3_nt: TGTGCCAGCAGTTATCGAACCTCTGGGGCCAACGTCCTGACTTTC; cdr3_aa: CASSYRTSGANVLTF
d_call: TRBD2; j_call: TRBJ2-5; clone_size: -; v_call: TRBV5-3; cdr3_nt: TGTGCCAGCAGCTTTAGCGGGGGAGGAGAGACCCAGTCCTTC; cdr3_aa: CASSFSGGGETQSF
d_call: -; j_call: TRBJ1-1; clone_size: many; v_call: TRBV7-9; cdr3_nt: TGTGCCAGCAGCTTAGTTGTAGGGATCCACCCTGAAGCTTTCTTT; cdr3_aa: CASSLVVGIHPEAFF
d_call: TRBD1; j_call: TRBJ2-2; clone_size: few; v_call: TRBV27; cdr3_nt: TGTGCCAGCAGTTTTAAGGGGGCCACGGAGCTGTTTTTT; cdr3_aa: CASSFKGATELFF
d_call: -; j_call: TRBJ2-3; clone_size: -; v_call: TRBV13; cdr3_nt: TGTGCCCGCAGCGCGAGGGGGGGGGCGAGGACAGATACGCAGTATTTT; cdr3_aa: CARSARGGARTDTQYF
d_call: -; j_call: TRBJ2-7; clone_size: -; v_call: TRBV27; cdr3_nt: TGTGCCAGCACTCAAACCGGGAGATCCTACGAGCAGTACTTC; cdr3_aa: CASTQTGRSYEQYF